The T cell receptor (beta chain) described here comes from a study of blood T cells in healthy people across ages. For the second PCR, which ran for about 6 to 12 cycles, a sample-barcoded 5' primer and a J-beta primer mix were used. MiXCR, run by TCRdb on the 5' RACE reads, gives a single entry per CDR3 protein. The data show under 2,000,000 distinct CDR3 sequences, less than 50% seen once. Each sample provided at least 6 micrograms of extracted total RNA. V was pared by 1 base and J by 4 bases, with 3 bases of the junction left unmatched. Germline V lookup: CDR1 MNHEY, CDR2 SVGAGI. The CDR3 sequence is 14 residues long.

The sequencing sample was made of blood. The TCR originated in a woman in her thirties or forties in good health. The rearrangement joins TRBV6-5 to TRBJ1-2; 7 nucleotides match TRBD1. CDR3 bases: TGTGCCAGCAGTTACTTTCGACAGGGCTATGGCTACACCTTC. It yields the protein CASSYFRQGYGYTF.